This T cell receptor (beta chain) was documented in a study of blood T cell repertoires in COVID-19. Whole-study context: From T cells, B-cell-depleted T cells, or PBMCs came the material, which was cDNA or gDNA.

Germline CDR1 and CDR2: MGHRA and YSYEKL. CDR3 length: 15 residues. Trimming cost V 2 bases and J 3 bases, with 13 bases left between them. As processed by the authors: From reference gene primer amplification, estimates of nucleated cell counts were derived. Using immunoSEQ multiplex PCR, the repertoire was profiled, and TCRdb retains in-frame clones only, with some absent. D and trimming come from the DNA, and the V and J calls and clone size come from that table. The sample has under 200,000 clones; roughly 90% are singletons. V gene TRBV4-1 combines with J gene TRBJ2-5; the D gene is possibly TRBD1 (5 bases). The clonotype originates from a man aged 60 to 75 with acute or convalescent COVID-19. The sample comprised peripheral blood. DNA of the CDR3: TGCGCCAGCAGCCAATTAAGACAGCCCGAAGAGACCCAGTACTTC. Residues: CASSQLRQPEETQYF.